This TCR beta chain was identified during a study of blood T cell repertoires in COVID-19. Study overall: COVID-19 samples, acute and convalescent, were from the United States, Italy and Spain. T cells, B-cell-depleted T cells, or PBMCs supplied cDNA or gDNA.

Per the original data handling: Reference gene primer amplification yielded estimated nucleated cell counts. TCRdb keeps only in-frame clones here, not all; method: immunoSEQ multiplex PCR. Clone size and V and J calls were adopted from that table, with D and trimming inferred from the DNA. The sample carries under 250,000 clones, more than 70% recorded once. This receptor was identified in a woman between 50 and 59 years old with acute or convalescent COVID-19. Sequenced: peripheral blood.

DNA for the CDR3: TGTGCCAGCAAGCCCCCAGCACACAGGGGCGGCTACACCTTC. Translation: CASKPPAHRGGYTF. The chain uses TRBV6-4 and TRBJ1-2; 7 bases are a match to TRBD1. CDR3 length: 14 amino acids. Germline CDR1 is MRHNA and CDR2 is SNTAGT. J gave up 8 bases and V 7 bases, and 13 bases lay outside the gene matches.